The present entry profiles one TCR beta chain with its context. What it binds is not known. The donor population consisted of healthy HIV-negative adults with no recent acute infections or vaccinations. Clones were sequenced by immunoSEQ multiplex PCR, and TCRdb holds only the in-frame ones, with some missing. The table has hundreds of thousands of clones, approximately 95% seen once. The sample belongs to a study of shared clonotypes between healthy human individuals. Study as a whole: Three plates each covered CD4 naive and memory; CD8 naive two, CD8 memory one. Notes on the study in general: The study's rarefaction showed incomplete sorted-subset sequencing despite large depth.

Trimming took 6 bases from V and 7 from J, leaving 19 bases between them. Looked up from germline, CDR1 is MNHEY and CDR2 is SVGAGI. This CDR3 comprises 15 residues. The rearrangement joins TRBV6-5 to TRBJ2-1; maybe TRBD1 (7 bases). Material: naive CD4+ T cells sorted from blood. As for subset: CD45RA+ positively selected. This TCR derives from a woman aged 30 to 39 in good health. CDR3 nucleotide sequence: TGTGCCAGCAGATATGCGGGACAGATAATTAATGAGCAGTTCTTC. This encodes CASRYAGQIINEQFF.